This T cell receptor (beta chain) was retrieved from a study of identical twins. Study results and limitations: Twins' excess sharing was less marked for out-of-frame beta sequences. While abundant cord blood beta clonotypes carried fewer insertions, memory repertoires showed no such pattern. There is a chance that invariant MAIT and iNKT cells partially muddied zero-insertion analyses.

Template switching supplied a universal primer site; unique molecular identifiers were carried on the cDNA. TCRdb itself ran the 5' RACE reads through MiXCR, one entry per CDR3 protein. Of about 570,000 distinct CDR3 sequences in the sample, 9.6% were seen once. This clonotype was recorded a few times. Its antigen remains unknown. The CDR3 spans 14 residues. Germline-derived CDR1 and CDR2 are SQVTM and ANQGSEA. Trimming took 6 bases from V and 6 from J, leaving 15 bases between them. These records were also assigned to another study, of yellow fever vaccine responses in identical twins.

The sequence was collected from a woman aged 18-29 years in good health. The chain combines TRBV29-1 with TRBJ1-6; D might be TRBD1 (6 bases). Sequenced: PBMCs. CDR3 bases: TGCAGCGTCCAGGGGCCGCCGCCTAATTCACCCCTCCACTTT. It encodes CSVQGPPPNSPLHF.